The entry below gives a single T cell receptor (beta chain) sequence along with its context. This sample stems from a study of blood T cell repertoires in COVID-19. At the level of the study: The United States, Italy and Spain were the sources of the acute and convalescent COVID-19 samples. Sample material is recorded as cDNA or gDNA derived from T cells, B-cell-depleted T cells, or PBMCs.

Original analysis: Reference gene primer amplification in the assay estimated nucleated cell counts. The data were produced by immunoSEQ multiplex PCR, yet TCRdb's version contains in-frame clones alone and is incomplete. Clonal size and the V and J genes are those of that table, whereas D and trimming came from the DNA. This sample has around 120,000 clones, with about 80% found just once. The specimen was peripheral blood. The receptor was isolated from a woman of 80 years or more with acute or convalescent COVID-19.

The CDR3 protein is CASSPRQGSGNTIYF. DNA for the CDR3: TGTGCCAGCAGCCCCCGGCAGGGCTCTGGAAACACCATATATTTT. The chain joins TRBV3-1 (or the pseudogene TRBV3-2) to TRBJ1-3, with a possible D match to TRBD1 (5 bases). Germline V CDR1 and CDR2: LGHDT, YNNKEL (reference sequence). The CDR3 length is 15 residues. Trimming cost V 4 bases and J 0 bases, with 10 bases left between them.